Below are 10 T cell receptor beta chains sequenced from a single sample in a study of cytomegalovirus exposure and HLA in healthy donors. Amplification used 60 Vbeta primers and 13 Jbeta primers. The data were produced by immunoSEQ multiplex PCR, yet TCRdb's version contains in-frame clones alone and is incomplete. In the table there are 180,000 or so clones, 80% to 90% of which are singletons. Input material: PBMCs. The receptor source for this set is a young man in good health and CMV-seropositive.

The gene calls are TRBV27 and TRBJ1-4; TRBD1 agrees at 7 bases. Germline V gives CDR1 MNHEY, CDR2 SMNVEV (reference sequence). Trimming cost V 4 bases and J 8 bases; bases outside gene matches: 7. This CDR3 is built from 14 residues. CDR3 amino acids: CASSWDRTGEKLFF. The CDR3 bases are TGTGCCAGCAGTTGGGATAGGACAGGCGAAAAACTGTTTTTT.

CDR3 in DNA: TGTGCCAGCAGCTCGGGTGTAGGCTACACCTTC. Its translation is CASSSGVGYTF. V is TRBV11-3 and J is TRBJ1-2; D not resolved. The CDR3 length is 11 residues. V was trimmed by 4 bases and J by 8 bases, leaving 8 bases between them. The germline V gene has CDR1 SGHNT and CDR2 YENEEA.

The CDR3 reads CASSWGTSGRHSQETQYF. In nucleotides, the CDR3 is TGTGCCAGCAGCTGGGGGACTAGCGGGCGTCATTCCCAAGAGACCCAGTACTTC. The chain is built from TRBV11-2 and TRBJ2-5, with 12 bases that match TRBD2. This CDR3 is built from 18 residues. J was trimmed by 1 base and V by 4 bases; bases with no gene match: 10. Germline V CDR1 and CDR2: SGHAT, FQNNGV.

CDR3 sequence: CASSLGTTPSTDTQYF. For the CDR3, the DNA is TGCGCCAGCAGCTTGGGGACTACCCCTAGCACAGATACGCAGTATTTT. The chain combines TRBV5-1 with TRBJ2-3; TRBD2 might be the D (6 bases). The germline V and J ends were trimmed by 0 bases and 0 bases, with 11 bases remaining between them. The CDR3 length is 16 residues. Germline CDR1 reads SGHRS; CDR2 reads YFSETQ.

V and J are TRBV7-9 and TRBJ2-7; perhaps TRBD2 as D (6 bases). Germline values: CDR1 SEHNR, CDR2 FQNEAQ (reference sequence). V lost 5 bases to trimming and J lost 2 bases, with 19 bases between them. This CDR3 has 16 residues. The CDR3 reads CASSLPWGLPPYEQYF. CDR3 nucleotide sequence: TGTGCCAGCAGCCTCCCGTGGGGACTGCCCCCCTACGAGCAGTACTTC.

The V gene is TRBV10-2, the J gene TRBJ2-3; no definite D call. The CDR3 has 12 amino acids. The germline gives CDR1 WSHSY, CDR2 SAAADI. Trimming took off 1 base at V and 7 bases at J, with 6 bases between the two ends. CDR3 sequence: CASSELGYTQYF. CDR3 in DNA: TGCGCCAGCAGTGAGTTGGGCTATACGCAGTATTTT.

The chain recombines TRBV29-1 with TRBJ2-5, with 9 positions matching TRBD1. The trim removed 7 bases at V and 7 bases at J, leaving 7 bases unmatched. The CDR3 sequence is 12 residues long. The V gene's germline CDR1 is SQVTM and CDR2 ANQGSEA. The CDR3: CSAQGAYGTQYF. For the CDR3, the DNA is TGCAGCGCACAGGGGGCGTATGGGACCCAGTACTTC.

This rearrangement joins TRBV29-1 to TRBJ1-2; D not certain. CDR3 length: 14 amino acids. Trimming shortened V by 4 bases and J by 6 bases, and 18 bases separated the two germline ends. Germline V lookup: CDR1 SQVTM, CDR2 ANQGSEA. The CDR3 sequence is CSVVGDAGVNGYTF. CDR3 bases: TGCAGCGTTGTGGGAGATGCTGGGGTTAATGGCTACACCTTC. The variable domain in full, with the rest retrieved from reference TRBV29-1 and TRBJ1-2, is SAVISQKPSRDICQRGTSLTIQCQVDSQVTMMFWYRQQPGQSLTLIATANQGSEATYESGFVIDKFPISRPNLTFSTLTVSNMSPEDSSIYLCSVVGDAGVNGYTFGSGTRLTVV.

Only one count was recorded for this clone. The chain couples TRBV18 to TRBJ1-4; D unresolved. CDR1 KGHSH and CDR2 LQKENI come from the germline V gene. The CDR3 totals 13 residues. V was pared by 6 bases and J by 0 bases, with 5 bases between. The CDR3 bases are TGTGCCAGCTCGCGAGCAACTAATGAAAAACTGTTTTTT. It is translated as CASSRATNEKLFF.

The V gene is TRBV30, the J gene TRBJ1-1; possible D gene TRBD1, 5 bases. Looked up from germline, CDR1 is GTSNPN and CDR2 is SVGIG (reference sequence). CDR3 length: 14 residues. V shed 3 bases and J shed 4 bases, with 15 bases lying between them. The CDR3 is CAWRSLGPSTEAFF. Here the CDR3 DNA reads TGTGCCTGGAGGTCCCTGGGGCCCAGCACTGAAGCTTTCTTT.